The next 7 T cell receptor beta chains were all read from a single sample in a study of blood T cell repertoires in COVID-19. TCRdb's copy holds only in-frame clones and misses some; the assay was immunoSEQ multiplex PCR. This table holds under 200,000 clones, around 80% found once. Sequencing was done on a sample of peripheral blood. The receptor source for this set is a man aged 55 to 70 with acute or convalescent COVID-19.

The genes are TRBV9 and TRBJ2-7; 9 bases align to TRBD1. In germline, CDR1 is SGDLS, CDR2 YYNGEE. J lost 7 bases, V lost 0 bases, and 5 bases had no gene match. The CDR3 runs to 14 residues. The CDR3 DNA is TGTGCCAGCAGCGTAGAAGGGACAGGGAATGAGCAGTACTTC. Protein product: CASSVEGTGNEQYF.

CDR3 amino acids: CASSLLSGGGYNEQFF. CDR3 DNA: TGTGCCAGCAGCTTACTTAGCGGGGGGGGTTACAATGAGCAGTTCTTC. The chain couples TRBV7-2 to TRBJ2-1, with 11 nucleotides matching TRBD2. The CDR3 length is 16 residues. V lost 2 bases to trimming and J lost 4 bases; unmatched junction nucleotides: 4. From germline, CDR1 is SGHTA and CDR2 FQGNSA.

The chain joins TRBV6-5 to TRBJ2-7; 9 bases are shared with TRBD1. This CDR3 is 16 amino acids long. V shed 2 bases and J 6 bases; nucleotides not matched to a gene: 11. Germline CDR1 is MNHEY and CDR2 is SVGAGI. The CDR3: CASSYGPGQGRAEQYF. CDR3 sequence (DNA): TGTGCCAGCAGTTACGGTCCGGGACAGGGAAGAGCCGAGCAGTACTTC.

This sequence joins TRBV10-3 and TRBJ1-4; D call uncertain. Germline CDR1 ENHRY, CDR2 SYGVKD. The CDR3 length is 11 residues. V gave up 6 bases and J gave up 7 bases, with 6 bases separating them. The CDR3 DNA sequence: TGTGCCATCAGCGCCGGTGAAAAACTGTTTTTT. Amino acid sequence: CAISAGEKLFF.

The V and J genes are TRBV7-2 and TRBJ2-6; D call uncertain. The CDR3 is made up of 14 amino acids. Germline CDR1 and CDR2: SGHTA and FQGNSA. V dropped 7 bases and J dropped 1 base, with 8 bases sitting between them. CDR3 bases: TGTGCCAGCACCCCCCCGTCTGGGGCCAACGTCCTGACTTTC. It yields the protein CASTPPSGANVLTF.

The chain combines TRBV6-2 or TRBV6-3 with TRBJ1-4, with TRBD1 matching over 11 bases. CDR3 size: 14 residues. Germline assignment: CDR1 MNHEY and CDR2 SVGEGT. The V and J ends lost 5 bases and 11 bases, in that order; junction bases with no gene match: 7. This CDR3 is CASSDPGQGEKLFF. The CDR3 nucleotides are TGTGCCAGCAGTGACCCGGGACAGGGGGAGAAACTGTTTTTT.

V and J are TRBV4-1 and TRBJ2-7; a possible D gene is TRBD2 (5 bases). Germline V CDR1 and CDR2: MGHRA, YSYEKL. The CDR3 loop spans 13 amino acids. V was cut by 2 bases and J by 1 base, with 6 bases left in between. The CDR3 reads CASSQPGSYEQYF. CDR3 in DNA: TGCGCCAGCAGCCAACCGGGGTCCTACGAGCAGTACTTC.